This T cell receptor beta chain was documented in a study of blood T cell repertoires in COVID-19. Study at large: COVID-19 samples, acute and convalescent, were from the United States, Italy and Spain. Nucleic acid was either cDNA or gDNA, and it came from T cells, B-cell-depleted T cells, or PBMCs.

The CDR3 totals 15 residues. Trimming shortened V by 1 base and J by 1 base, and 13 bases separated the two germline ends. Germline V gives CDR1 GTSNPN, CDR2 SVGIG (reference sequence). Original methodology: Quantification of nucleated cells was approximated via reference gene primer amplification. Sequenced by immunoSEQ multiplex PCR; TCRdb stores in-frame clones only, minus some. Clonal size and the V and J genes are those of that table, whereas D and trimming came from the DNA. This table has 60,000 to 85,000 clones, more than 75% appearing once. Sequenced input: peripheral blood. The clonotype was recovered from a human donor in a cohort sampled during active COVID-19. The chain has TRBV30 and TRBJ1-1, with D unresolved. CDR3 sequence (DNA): TGTGCCTGGAGTGGGCCATCTCTTGGGAACACTGAAGCTTTCTTT. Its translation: CAWSGPSLGNTEAFF.